These T cell receptor beta chains were read from a single sample in a study of blood T cell repertoires in COVID-19. Sequenced by immunoSEQ multiplex PCR; TCRdb stores in-frame clones only, minus some. The sample lists around 160,000 clones, approximately 83% occurring once. Sequencing was done on a sample of peripheral blood. Receptor source: a man aged 60 to 69 with acute or convalescent COVID-19. CDR3s include the opening cysteine and the closing phenylalanine or tryptophan. The D gene is left open where the match is weak.

D	V	J	CDR3
NA	TRBV29-1	TRBJ2-5	CSARRGRLETQYF
NA	TRBV7-9	TRBJ2-7	CASSLNYAPGEQYF
TRBD2	TRBV3-1/TRBV3-2	TRBJ2-1	CASSQGDRTRRYNEQFF
NA	TRBV5-1	TRBJ1-2	CASRESYGYTF
NA	TRBV28	TRBJ1-6	CASRGQGTYNSPLHF
NA	TRBV30	TRBJ1-2	CAWSPGYGYTF
NA	TRBV18	TRBJ2-5	CASSPSAETQYF
TRBD1	TRBV3-1/TRBV3-2	TRBJ1-2	CASSRRDRGYGYTF
NA	TRBV15	TRBJ2-7	CATSRTSTYEQYF
TRBD1	TRBV7-2	TRBJ1-2	CASSYRTGSYTF
NA	TRBV29-1	TRBJ2-4	CSVGSGNLDIQYF